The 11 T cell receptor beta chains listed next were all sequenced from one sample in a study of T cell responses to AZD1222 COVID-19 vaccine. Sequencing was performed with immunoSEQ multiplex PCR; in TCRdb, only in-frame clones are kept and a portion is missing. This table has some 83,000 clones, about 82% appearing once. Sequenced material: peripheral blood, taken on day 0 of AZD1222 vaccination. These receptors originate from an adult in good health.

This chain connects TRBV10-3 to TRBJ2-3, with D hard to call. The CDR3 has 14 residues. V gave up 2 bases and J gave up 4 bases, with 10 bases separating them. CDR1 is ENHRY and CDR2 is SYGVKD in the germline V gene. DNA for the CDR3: TGTGCCATCAGTGAGCCACTAATCCCAGATACGCAGTATTTT. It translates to CAISEPLIPDTQYF.

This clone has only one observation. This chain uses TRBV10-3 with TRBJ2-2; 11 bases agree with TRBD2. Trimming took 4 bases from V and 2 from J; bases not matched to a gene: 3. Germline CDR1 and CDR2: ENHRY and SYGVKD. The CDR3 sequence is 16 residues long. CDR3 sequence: CAISAGLAGNTGELFF. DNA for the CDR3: TGTGCCATCAGTGCCGGACTAGCGGGTAACACCGGGGAGCTGTTTTTT.

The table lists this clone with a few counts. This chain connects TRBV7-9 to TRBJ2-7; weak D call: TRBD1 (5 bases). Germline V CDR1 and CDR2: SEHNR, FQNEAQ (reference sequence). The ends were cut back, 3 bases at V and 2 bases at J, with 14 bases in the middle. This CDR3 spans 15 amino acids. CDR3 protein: CASSFTGWLTYEQYF. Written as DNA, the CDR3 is TGTGCCAGCAGCTTCACAGGATGGCTAACCTACGAGCAGTACTTC.

CDR3 region: CASSPAGLRGYTF. Written as DNA, the CDR3 is TGTGCCAGCAGTCCCGCCGGGTTGCGGGGCTACACCTTC. The chain carries TRBV6-5 and TRBJ1-2; no definite D call. The CDR3 consists of 13 residues. Per the germline V gene, CDR1 is MNHEY and CDR2 is SVGAGI. Trimming removed 5 bases at V and 8 bases at J, with 15 bases between.

The CDR3 sequence: CASSLMGLGQFF. The CDR3 DNA follows: TGTGCCAGCAGTTTAATGGGGCTTGGGCAGTTCTTC. The J gene is TRBJ2-1, the V gene TRBV12-3 or TRBV12-4, with D maybe TRBD1 (5 bases). The CDR3 has 12 amino acids. Trimming pared 2 bases from V and 12 bases from J, leaving 11 bases between.

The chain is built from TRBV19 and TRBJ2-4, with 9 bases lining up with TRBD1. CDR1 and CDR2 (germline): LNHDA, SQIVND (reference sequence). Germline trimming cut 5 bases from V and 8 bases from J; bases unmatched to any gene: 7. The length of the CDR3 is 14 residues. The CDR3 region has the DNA TGTGCCAGTAGTCCCCGGACAGGGGAGGACATTCAGTACTTC. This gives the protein CASSPRTGEDIQYF.

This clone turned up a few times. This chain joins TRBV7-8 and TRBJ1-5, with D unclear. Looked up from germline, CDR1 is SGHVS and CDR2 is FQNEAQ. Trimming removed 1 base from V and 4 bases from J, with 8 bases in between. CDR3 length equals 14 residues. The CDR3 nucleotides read TGTGCCAGCAGCTTAGATGGGGTGAATCAGCCCCAGCATTTT. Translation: CASSLDGVNQPQHF.

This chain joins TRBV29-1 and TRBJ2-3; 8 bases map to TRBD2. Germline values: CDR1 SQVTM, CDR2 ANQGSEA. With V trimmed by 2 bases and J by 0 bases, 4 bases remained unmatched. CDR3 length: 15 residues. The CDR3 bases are TGCAGCGTTGAAAGTCTAGCGGGCAGCACAGATACGCAGTATTTT. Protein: CSVESLAGSTDTQYF.

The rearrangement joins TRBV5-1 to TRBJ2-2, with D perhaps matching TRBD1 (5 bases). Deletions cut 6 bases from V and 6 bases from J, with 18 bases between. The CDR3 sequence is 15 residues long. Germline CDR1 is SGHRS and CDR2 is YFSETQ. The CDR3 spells CASTVSAQGAGELFF. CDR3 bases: TGCGCCAGCACTGTGAGCGCGCAAGGGGCCGGGGAGCTGTTTTTT.

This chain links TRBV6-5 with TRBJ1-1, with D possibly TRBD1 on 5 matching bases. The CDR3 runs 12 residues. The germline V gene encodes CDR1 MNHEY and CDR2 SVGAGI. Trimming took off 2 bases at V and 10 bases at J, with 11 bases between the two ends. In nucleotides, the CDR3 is TGTGCCAGCAGTTACGGTGACAGTCTAGCTTTCTTT. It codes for CASSYGDSLAFF.

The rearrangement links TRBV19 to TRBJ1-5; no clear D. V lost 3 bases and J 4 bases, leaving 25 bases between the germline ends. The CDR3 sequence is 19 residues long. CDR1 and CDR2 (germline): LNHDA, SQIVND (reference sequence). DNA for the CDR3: TGTGCCAGTAGTATTCCCCTTATTGAACCCCACGCCGTTAATCAGCCCCAGCATTTT. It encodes CASSIPLIEPHAVNQPQHF.